This T cell receptor (beta chain) was captured by sequencing in a study of beta chain features in type 1 diabetes. The CDR3 extends over 12 amino acids. Germline CDR1 and CDR2: SGHDN and FVKESK. V was cut by 8 bases and J by 8 bases, with 15 bases left in between. A note on this clone: Its antigen is as yet unknown.

The whole isolated RNA underwent reverse transcription, so sequencing captured expressed TCRB transcripts. Assay: immunoSEQ multiplex PCR; the TCRdb copy retains only in-frame clones and omits some. In the table there are 130,000 to 150,000 clones, about 12% of which are singletons. Findings and limits, study-wide: Type 1 diabetes patients had VDJ junctions that carried fewer insertions and more deletions. Patients and controls would share equally any PCR tilt toward shorter templates. For Type 1 diabetes patients, all four CD4+ subsets carried TCRB CDR3s that were moderately but significantly shorter.

Blood was drawn once from each donor into heparinised tubes. The draws averaged around 120 mL. Purity exceeded 95% in all sorted populations. The sequencing sample was made of central memory CD4+ T cells from blood. This clonotype was obtained from a man between 18 and 29 years old with type 1 diabetes. V and J are TRBV14 and TRBJ1-2; possibly TRBD1 for D (5 bases). CDR3 coding DNA: TGTGCCAGCCGCAGGGTGTCGGAGGGCTACACCTTC. As protein: CASRRVSEGYTF.